The present TCR beta chain was sequenced within a study of blood T cell repertoires in COVID-19. Overall study context: The United States, Italy and Spain provided the acute and convalescent COVID-19 samples. Sources were T cells, B-cell-depleted T cells, or PBMCs; the material itself was cDNA or gDNA.

Measured with immunoSEQ multiplex PCR; TCRdb has only the in-frame clones, and not every one. This sample carries 390,000 or so clones, roughly nine tenths of them seen once, and the ten largest clones take 2.5% to 3.5%. Germline V gene lookup returns CDR1 SGHNT and CDR2 YYREEE (reference sequence). The CDR3 extends over 16 amino acids. Trimming took 0 bases from V and 3 from J, leaving 15 bases between them. The sample taken for sequencing was peripheral blood. The clonotype originates from a woman younger than 45 with COVID-19, enrolled during active disease. This chain connects TRBV5-4 to TRBJ1-1, with D tentatively TRBD1 (6 bases). For the CDR3, the DNA is TGTGCCAGCAGCTTGGGGAACAGGGTTATGGACACTGAAGCTTTCTTT. Residues: CASSLGNRVMDTEAFF.